A single sample is the source of the 28 T cell receptor beta chains below, sequenced in a study of blood T cells in healthy people across ages (dated by TCRdb to between 2015 and 2016). Library preparation used 5' RACE. A second 7 to 11 cycle PCR used a sample-barcoded 5' primer and a J-beta primer mix. TCRdb took the public reads, trimmed them with fastp at Q25, ran MiXCR for clone calling and kept in-frame beta chains. Duplicate CDR3 protein sequences are folded into a single record with the most common DNA and genes. Across this sample there are 1.8 million or so distinct CDR3 sequences, with about two fifths seen only once. The biggest ten clones account for approximately 22% of the sample. Material: blood. These receptors all come from a human donor in good health.

The chain uses TRBV7-2 and TRBJ2-6; D is unresolved. Trimming pared 0 bases from V and 6 bases from J, leaving 0 bases between. This CDR3 contains 12 residues. Germline V gene sequence: CDR1 SGHTA, CDR2 FQGNSA. CDR3 protein: CASSLAANVLTF. The CDR3 DNA reads TGTGCCAGCAGCTTAGCGGCCAACGTCCTGACTTTC.

At least ten counts were recorded for this clonotype. The V and J genes are TRBV7-9 and TRBJ2-7; D is unresolved. V gave up 8 bases and J gave up 1 base, with 12 bases separating them. The CDR3 runs to 13 residues. In germline, CDR1 is SEHNR, CDR2 FQNEAQ (reference sequence). DNA for the CDR3: TGTGCCAGCTCACCACCGGCTTCCTACGAGCAGTACTTC. Translated: CASSPPASYEQYF. Full variable domain (outside the CDR3, taken from reference TRBV7-9 and TRBJ2-7): DTGVSQNPRHKITKRGQNVTFRCDPISEHNRLYWYRQTLGQGPEFLTYFQNEAQLEKSRLLSDRFSAERPKGSFSTLEIQRTEQGDSAMYLCASSPPASYEQYFGPGTRLTVT.

J is TRBJ1-2 and V is TRBV5-1; D is ambiguous. Per the germline V gene, CDR1 is SGHRS and CDR2 is YFSETQ. This CDR3 region has 14 residues. Between the trimmed V and J ends, which lost 2 bases and 3 bases, there was a span of 11 bases. The DNA for the CDR3 is TGCGCCAGCAGCTTAAAGAATGGGGACTATGGCTACACCTTC. Translation gives CASSLKNGDYGYTF.

This clonotype appeared a few times. The chain joins TRBV4-3 to TRBJ2-7; unclear D gene. V was cut by 5 bases and J by 2 bases, with 16 bases left in between. This CDR3 is 15 amino acids long. Germline V gene sequence: CDR1 LGHNA, CDR2 YSLEER. The chain's CDR3 is CASSSQVGITYEQYF. DNA for the CDR3: TGCGCCAGCAGCTCCCAGGTCGGCATCACCTACGAGCAGTACTTC.

This clonotype has only a few counts. The chain combines TRBV20-1 with TRBJ1-2; maybe TRBD1 (5 bases). With 0 bases removed from V and 6 bases from J, the gap between germline ends came to 14 bases. This CDR3 has 14 residues. CDR1 and CDR2 from the germline V gene are DFQATT and SNEGSKA (reference sequence). The CDR3 loop reads CSARDQLVGDGYTF. CDR3 coding DNA: TGCAGTGCTAGAGACCAACTCGTGGGGGATGGCTACACCTTC.

This chain connects TRBV7-2 to TRBJ1-5, with 8 bases identical to TRBD1. J lost 2 bases, V lost 2 bases, and 2 bases had no gene match. This CDR3 has 15 residues. Looked up from germline, CDR1 is SGHTA and CDR2 is FQGNSA. CDR3: CTSSLLQGGNQPQHF. The CDR3 region has the DNA TGTACCAGCAGCTTACTACAGGGGGGCAATCAGCCCCAGCATTTT.

The sample holds a few counts of this clonotype. The chain carries TRBV11-3 and TRBJ1-3, with D unclear. Per germline, CDR1 SGHNT and CDR2 YENEEA. The CDR3 length is 15 residues. V was trimmed by 0 bases and J by 3 bases, leaving 9 bases between them. This chain's CDR3 is CASSLDPSFGNTIYF. The CDR3 nucleotides read TGTGCCAGCAGCTTAGATCCGTCGTTTGGAAACACCATATATTTT.

The chain links TRBV10-3 to TRBJ1-2; D is perhaps TRBD1 (6 bases). Germline CDR1 and CDR2: ENHRY and SYGVKD. The CDR3 spans 15 residues. V lost 3 bases and J lost 1, with 12 bases in between. The CDR3 bases are TGTGCCATCAGTGATAACAGGGCCGGTAACTATGGCTACACCTTC. Translated, it gives CAISDNRAGNYGYTF.

This clonotype came up many times. The chain employs TRBV12-3 or TRBV12-4 and TRBJ2-6; no definite D call. V lost 3 bases, J lost 2 bases, and 5 bases lay in between. The CDR3 is 14 amino acids. The CDR3 loop reads CASSFDTGANVLTF. CDR3 nucleotides: TGTGCCAGCAGTTTCGATACTGGGGCCAACGTCCTGACTTTC.

This chain uses TRBV7-9 with TRBJ2-7, with 9 bases identical to TRBD1. Germline V CDR1 and CDR2: SEHNR, FQNEAQ (reference sequence). The CDR3 consists of 15 residues. The ends lost 5 bases at V and 7 bases at J; junction bases unmatched: 12. CDR3 protein: CASSDGTGSKREQYF. In DNA form, the CDR3 reads TGTGCCAGCAGCGACGGGACAGGGTCGAAAAGGGAGCAGTACTTC.

The table lists this clonotype with a few counts. V gene TRBV6-6 combines with J gene TRBJ2-5; D unclear. This CDR3 is 13 amino acids long. V dropped 8 bases and J dropped 0 bases, with 10 bases sitting between them. In germline, CDR1 is MNHNY, CDR2 SVGAGI (reference sequence). CDR3 bases: TGTGCCAGCCTCCGTGGGAACCAAGAGACCCAGTACTTC. This gives the protein CASLRGNQETQYF.

CDR3 nucleotides: TGTGCCAGCAGCGTAGGGGCGCGGAGCTCCTACAATGAGCAGTTCTTC. This encodes CASSVGARSSYNEQFF. V and J are TRBV9 and TRBJ2-1, with unresolved D. This CDR3 has 16 amino acids. Trimming took off 0 bases at V and 0 bases at J, with 10 bases between the two ends. Germline loops: CDR1 SGDLS, CDR2 YYNGEE.

The genes are TRBV29-1 and TRBJ2-1; the match to TRBD2 covers 7 bases. The J call could be wrong; TRBJ2-7 is a better fit for the DNA end. Germline loops: CDR1 SQVTM, CDR2 ANQGSEA. CDR3 size: 14 residues. CDR3: CSVWGEGNRNGQYF. The CDR3 region has the DNA TGCAGCGTTTGGGGGGAGGGGAATCGCAACGGGCAGTACTTC.

This clonotype was recorded a few times. The chain uses TRBV12-3 or TRBV12-4 and TRBJ2-7; D gene unclear. This CDR3 contains 14 residues. Trimming cost V 3 bases and J 2 bases, with 11 bases left between them. Written as DNA, the CDR3 is TGTGCCAGCAGTTTTAAGACCGCTGCCTACGAGCAGTACTTC. Its translation: CASSFKTAAYEQYF.

V gene TRBV10-3 combines with J gene TRBJ2-5, with D maybe TRBD2 (5 bases). The J call may be wrong; the DNA end is better matched by TRBJ2-7. Germline CDR1 and CDR2: ENHRY and SYGVKD. This CDR3 region has 13 residues. The CDR3 DNA is TGTGCCATGGCGGGCAGTCTTCCTCCCGAGCAGTACTTC. Translation: CAMAGSLPPEQYF.

This clonotype was counted a few times. This chain joins TRBV12-3 or TRBV12-4 and TRBJ1-2, with 7 nucleotides matching TRBD1. The J segment lost 1 base and the V segment lost 6 bases, leaving 8 bases of the junction unmatched. The length of the CDR3 is 15 residues. The CDR3 loop is CASSRDRTLNYGYTF. In nucleotides, the CDR3 is TGTGCCAGCAGCCGGGACAGAACACTTAACTATGGCTACACCTTC.

The chain has TRBV29-1 and TRBJ1-1, with 8 bases lining up with TRBD1. The CDR3 sequence is 12 residues long. The trim removed 7 bases at V and 9 bases at J, leaving 10 bases unmatched. Germline-derived CDR1 and CDR2 are SQVTM and ANQGSEA. The CDR3 nucleotides are TGCAGCGCCACCACGGACAGGGATAAAGCTTTCTTT. It specifies CSATTDRDKAFF.

The V and J genes are TRBV24-1 and TRBJ2-4, with D possibly matching TRBD2 (6 bases). The end of the DNA fits TRBJ2-5 better, so the J call may be wrong. CDR3 length: 15 residues. Germline V lookup: CDR1 KGHDR, CDR2 SFDVKD. The CDR3 reads CATSSTRGVGETQYF. The DNA for the CDR3 is TGTGCCACCAGTTCGACGCGCGGGGTTGGAGAGACCCAGTACTTC.

The CDR3 DNA follows: TGTGCCTCCCTTGGACCCATGAACACTGAAGCTTTCTTT. Its translation: CASLGPMNTEAFF. The rearrangement joins TRBV24-1 to TRBJ1-1; D is undetermined. V was trimmed by 12 bases and J by 0 bases, leaving 13 bases between them. Germline V lookup: CDR1 KGHDR, CDR2 SFDVKD. The CDR3 spans 13 residues.

V and J are TRBV12-3 or TRBV12-4 and TRBJ2-3; D is ambiguous. The CDR3 runs 19 residues. Trimming took off 0 bases at V and 3 bases at J, with 22 bases between the two ends. In nucleotides, the CDR3 is TGTGCCAGCAGTTTAGCGCTGATGAGGAAATCCCTAAAGACAGATACGCAGTATTTT. Translated: CASSLALMRKSLKTDTQYF.

The chain is built from TRBV4-2 and TRBJ2-1; no clear D gene. The CDR3 runs to 12 residues. V lost 7 bases to trimming and J lost 8 bases, with 12 bases between them. Germline CDR1 LGHNA, CDR2 YNFKEQ. CDR3 region: CASTKGLHEQFF. In DNA, the CDR3 is TGTGCCAGCACCAAAGGGCTCCATGAGCAGTTCTTC.

Notes on this clonotype: Germline is not matched at one junction end, which may reflect a read error. This chain links TRBV20-1 with TRBJ1-2, with D possibly TRBD1 on 6 matching bases. This CDR3 comprises 13 residues. Looked up from germline, CDR1 is DFQATT and CDR2 is SNEGSKA (reference sequence). The CDR3 DNA sequence: TGCAATGCTAGGGACACACTTAACTATGGCTACACCTTT. Its translation: CNARDTLNYGYTF.

This clonotype was seen a few times. The rearrangement joins TRBV28 to TRBJ1-1; a possible D gene is TRBD1 (5 bases). The CDR3 is made up of 15 amino acids. V dropped 2 bases and J dropped 0 bases, with 10 bases sitting between them. The V gene's germline CDR1 is MDHEN and CDR2 SYDVKM. The CDR3 region has the DNA TGTGCCAGCAGTTTAACGGGACCCTTGAACACTGAAGCTTTCTTT. As protein: CASSLTGPLNTEAFF. The variable domain in full, completed from reference TRBV28 and TRBJ1-1, reads DVKVTQSSRYLVKRTGEKVFLECVQDMDHENMFWYRQDPGLGLRLIYFSYDVKMKEKGDIPEGYSVSREKKERFSLILESASTNQTSMYLCASSLTGPLNTEAFFGQGTRLTVV.

This clonotype has a handful of counts. V and J are TRBV20-1 and TRBJ2-4; 8 nucleotides match TRBD1. The better agreement between TRBJ2-7 and the DNA end casts doubt on the J call. Germline V gene data show CDR1 as DFQATT and CDR2 as SNEGSKA (reference sequence). The CDR3 loop spans 13 amino acids. CDR3 sequence (DNA): TGCAGTGCTGGACAGGGCGGGAATTACGAGCAGTACTTC. Its translation is CSAGQGGNYEQYF.

The chain carries TRBV6-2 or TRBV6-3 and TRBJ2-4, with D perhaps matching TRBD1 (5 bases). V was shortened by 0 bases and J by 7 bases, with 10 bases between the two germline ends. This CDR3 is built from 14 residues. Germline CDR1 is MNHEY and CDR2 is SVGEGT. CDR3 sequence (DNA): TGTGCCAGCAGTTACTCGTCCCAGGGTAACATTCAGTACTTC. The encoded protein is CASSYSSQGNIQYF.

In the case of this clonotype: One end of the junction fails to match germline, which may point to a read error. CDR3 sequence reads: CASSLAGQVSNEQYF. The CDR3 region has the DNA TGTGCCAGCAGCTTAGCGGGACAGGTCTCCAACGAGCAGTACTTC. The chain couples TRBV7-2 to TRBJ2-7, with 8 nucleotides matching TRBD1. The V gene's germline CDR1 is SGHTA and CDR2 FQGNSA. The CDR3 totals 15 residues.

The CDR3 here is CSANPGRGTDTQYF. The CDR3 DNA is TGCAGTGCCAACCCGGGGAGGGGCACAGATACGCAGTATTTT. V and J are TRBV20-1 and TRBJ2-3; 7 nucleotides line up with TRBD2. The germline V gene encodes CDR1 DFQATT and CDR2 SNEGSKA (reference sequence). The CDR3 is 14 residues long. The V gene end was trimmed by 6 bases and the J gene end by 1 base; junction bases not matched to a gene: 7.

This clonotype came up a few times. The rearrangement joins TRBV20-1 to TRBJ2-7, with no clear D. This CDR3 is built from 11 residues. Between the trimmed V and J ends, which lost 5 bases and 2 bases, there was a span of 7 bases. Germline CDR1 DFQATT, CDR2 SNEGSKA (reference sequence). The CDR3 is CSARLAYEQYF. In nucleotides, the CDR3 is TGCAGTGCTCGGCTAGCCTACGAGCAGTACTTC.